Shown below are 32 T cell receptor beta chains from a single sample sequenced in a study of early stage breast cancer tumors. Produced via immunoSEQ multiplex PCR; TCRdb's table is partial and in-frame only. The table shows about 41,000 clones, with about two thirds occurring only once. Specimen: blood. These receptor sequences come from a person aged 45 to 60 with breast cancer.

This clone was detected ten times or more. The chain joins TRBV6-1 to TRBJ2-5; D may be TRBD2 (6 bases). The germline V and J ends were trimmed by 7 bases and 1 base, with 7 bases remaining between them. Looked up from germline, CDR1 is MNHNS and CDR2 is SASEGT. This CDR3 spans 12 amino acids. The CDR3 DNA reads TGTGCCAGCAAGGGACTCCAAGAGACCCAGTACTTC. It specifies CASKGLQETQYF.

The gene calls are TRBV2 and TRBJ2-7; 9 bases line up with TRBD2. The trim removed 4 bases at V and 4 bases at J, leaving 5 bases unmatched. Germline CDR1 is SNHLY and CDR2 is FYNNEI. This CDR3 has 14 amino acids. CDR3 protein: CASSGASGNYEQYF. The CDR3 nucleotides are TGTGCCAGCAGTGGGGCTAGCGGGAATTACGAGCAGTACTTC.

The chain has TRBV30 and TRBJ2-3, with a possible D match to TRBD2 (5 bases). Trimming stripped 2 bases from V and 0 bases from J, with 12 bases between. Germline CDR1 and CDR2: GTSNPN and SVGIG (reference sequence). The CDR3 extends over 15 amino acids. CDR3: CAWSPGSGSTDTQYF. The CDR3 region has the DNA TGTGCCTGGAGTCCGGGGTCGGGTAGCACAGATACGCAGTATTTT.

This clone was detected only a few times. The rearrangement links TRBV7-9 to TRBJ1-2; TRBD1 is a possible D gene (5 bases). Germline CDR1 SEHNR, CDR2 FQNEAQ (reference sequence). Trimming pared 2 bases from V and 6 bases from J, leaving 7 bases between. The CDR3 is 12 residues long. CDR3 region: CASSLIGDGYTF. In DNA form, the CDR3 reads TGTGCCAGCAGCTTAATAGGGGATGGCTACACCTTC.

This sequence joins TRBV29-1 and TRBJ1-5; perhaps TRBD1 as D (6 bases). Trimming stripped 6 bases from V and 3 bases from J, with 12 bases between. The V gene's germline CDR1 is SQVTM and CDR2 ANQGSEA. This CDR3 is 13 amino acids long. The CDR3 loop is CSVRQANNQPQHF. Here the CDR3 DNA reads TGCAGCGTCCGACAGGCAAACAATCAGCCCCAGCATTTT.

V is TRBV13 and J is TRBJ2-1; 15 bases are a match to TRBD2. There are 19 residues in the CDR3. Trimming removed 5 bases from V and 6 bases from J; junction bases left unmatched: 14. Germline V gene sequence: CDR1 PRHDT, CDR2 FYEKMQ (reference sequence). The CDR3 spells CASSARTSGGAAYLNEQFF. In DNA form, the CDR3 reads TGTGCCAGCAGCGCACGGACTAGCGGGGGGGCGGCTTATCTCAATGAGCAGTTCTTC.

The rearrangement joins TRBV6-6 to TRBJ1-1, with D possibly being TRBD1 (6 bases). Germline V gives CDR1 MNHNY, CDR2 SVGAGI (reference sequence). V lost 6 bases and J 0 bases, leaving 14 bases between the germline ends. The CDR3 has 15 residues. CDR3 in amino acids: CASRPRTDMNTEAFF. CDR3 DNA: TGTGCCAGCAGACCCCGGACAGACATGAACACTGAAGCTTTCTTT.

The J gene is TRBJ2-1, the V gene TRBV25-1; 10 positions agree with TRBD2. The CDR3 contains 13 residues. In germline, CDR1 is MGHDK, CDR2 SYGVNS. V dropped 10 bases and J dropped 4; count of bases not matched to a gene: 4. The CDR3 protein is CATQTSGYNEQFF. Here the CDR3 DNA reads TGTGCCACCCAGACTAGCGGGTACAATGAGCAGTTCTTC.

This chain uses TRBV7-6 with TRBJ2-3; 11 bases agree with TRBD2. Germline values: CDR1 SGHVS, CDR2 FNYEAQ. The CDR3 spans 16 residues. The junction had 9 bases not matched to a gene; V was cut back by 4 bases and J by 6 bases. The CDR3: CASSSLAGGTGDTQYF. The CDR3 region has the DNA TGTGCCAGCAGCTCCCTAGCGGGAGGCACCGGGGATACGCAGTATTTT.

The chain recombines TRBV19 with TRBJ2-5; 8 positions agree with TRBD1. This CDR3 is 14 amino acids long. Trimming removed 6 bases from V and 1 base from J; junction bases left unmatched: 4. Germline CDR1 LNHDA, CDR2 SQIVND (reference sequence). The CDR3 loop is CASSGTGGQETQYF. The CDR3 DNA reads TGTGCCAGTAGCGGGACAGGAGGCCAAGAGACCCAGTACTTC. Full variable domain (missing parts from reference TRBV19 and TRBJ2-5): DGGITQSPKYLFRKEGQNVTLSCEQNLNHDAMYWYRQDPGQGLRLIYYSQIVNDFQKGDIAEGYSVSREKKESFPLTVTSAQKNPTAFYLCASSGTGGQETQYFGPGTRLLVL.

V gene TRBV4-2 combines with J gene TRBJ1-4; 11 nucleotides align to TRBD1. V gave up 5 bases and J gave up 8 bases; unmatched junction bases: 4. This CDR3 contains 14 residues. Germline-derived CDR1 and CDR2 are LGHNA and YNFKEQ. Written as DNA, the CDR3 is TGTGCCAGCAGCGAGGGACAGGGGGGCGAAAAACTGTTTTTT. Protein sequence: CASSEGQGGEKLFF.

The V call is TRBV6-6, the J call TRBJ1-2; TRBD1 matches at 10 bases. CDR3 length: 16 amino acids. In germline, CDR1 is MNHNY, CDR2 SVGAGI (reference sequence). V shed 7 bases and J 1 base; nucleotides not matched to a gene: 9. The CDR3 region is CASTYGGDRGNYGYTF. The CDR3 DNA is TGTGCCAGCACCTACGGGGGGGACAGGGGTAACTATGGCTACACCTTC.

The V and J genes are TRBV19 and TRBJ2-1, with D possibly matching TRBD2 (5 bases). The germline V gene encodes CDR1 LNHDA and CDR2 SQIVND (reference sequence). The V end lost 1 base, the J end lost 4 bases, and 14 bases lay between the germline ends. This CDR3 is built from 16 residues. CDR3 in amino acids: CASSIVEGVGYNEQFF. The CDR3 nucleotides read TGTGCCAGTAGTATAGTCGAGGGAGTCGGTTACAATGAGCAGTTCTTC.

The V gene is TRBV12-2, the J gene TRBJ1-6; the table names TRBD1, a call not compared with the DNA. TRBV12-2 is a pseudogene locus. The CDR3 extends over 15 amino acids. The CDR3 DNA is TGTGCAAGTCGCTTAAATACAGGGAAGAATTCACCCCTCCACTTT. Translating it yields CASRLNTGKNSPLHF.

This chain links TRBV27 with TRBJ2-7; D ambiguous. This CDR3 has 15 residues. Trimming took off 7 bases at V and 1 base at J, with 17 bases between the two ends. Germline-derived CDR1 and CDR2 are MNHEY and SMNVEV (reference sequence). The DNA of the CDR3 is TGTGCCAGCACCGCATTCCCCGACAAATCCTACGAGCAGTACGTC. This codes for CASTAFPDKSYEQYV.

The CDR3 nucleotides are TGTGCCAGCAGCTGGAGCGTGACAGGTTCCTCCTCTGGAAACACCATATATTTT. This sequence encodes CASSWSVTGSSSGNTIYF. V and J are TRBV7-2 and TRBJ1-3, with D perhaps matching TRBD1 (6 bases). V lost 4 bases and J 0 bases, leaving 19 bases between the germline ends. The germline gives CDR1 SGHTA, CDR2 FQGNSA. The CDR3 spans 18 residues.

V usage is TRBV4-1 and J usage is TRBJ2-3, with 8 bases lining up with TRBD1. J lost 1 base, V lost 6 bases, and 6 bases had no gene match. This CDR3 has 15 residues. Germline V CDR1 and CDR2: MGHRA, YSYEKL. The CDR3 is CASSRQGYGTDTQYF. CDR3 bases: TGCGCCAGCAGTCGACAGGGGTACGGCACAGATACGCAGTATTTT.

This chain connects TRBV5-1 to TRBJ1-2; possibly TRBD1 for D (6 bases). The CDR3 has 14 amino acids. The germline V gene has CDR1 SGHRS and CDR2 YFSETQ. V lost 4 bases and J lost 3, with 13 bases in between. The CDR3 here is CASSPPGQYYGYTF. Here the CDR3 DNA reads TGCGCCAGCAGCCCCCCCGGACAGTACTATGGCTACACCTTC.

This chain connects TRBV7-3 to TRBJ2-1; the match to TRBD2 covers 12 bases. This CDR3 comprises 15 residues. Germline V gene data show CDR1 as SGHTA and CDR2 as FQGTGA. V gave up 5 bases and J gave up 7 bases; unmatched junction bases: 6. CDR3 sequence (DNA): TGTGCCAGCAGCCTAGCGGGAGGGCTGGTAAATGAGCAGTTCTTC. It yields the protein CASSLAGGLVNEQFF.

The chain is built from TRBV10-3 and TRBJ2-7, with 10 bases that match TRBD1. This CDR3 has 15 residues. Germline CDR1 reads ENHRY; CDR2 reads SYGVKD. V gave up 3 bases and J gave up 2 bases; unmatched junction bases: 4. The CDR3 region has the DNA TGTGCCATCAGTGACTCCGGGACAGGGGCCTACGAGCAGTACTTC. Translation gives CAISDSGTGAYEQYF.

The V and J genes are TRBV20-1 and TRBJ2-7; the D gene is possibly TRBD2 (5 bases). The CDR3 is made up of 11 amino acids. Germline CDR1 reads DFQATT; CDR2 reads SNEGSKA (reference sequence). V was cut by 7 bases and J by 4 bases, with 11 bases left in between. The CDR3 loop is CSGRTLYEQYF. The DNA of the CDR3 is TGCAGTGGGAGGACCCTTTACGAGCAGTACTTC.

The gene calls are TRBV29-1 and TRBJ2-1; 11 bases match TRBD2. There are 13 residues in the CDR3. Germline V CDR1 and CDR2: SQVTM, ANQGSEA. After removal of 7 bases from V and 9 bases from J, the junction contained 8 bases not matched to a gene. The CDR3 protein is CSAATSGVPEQFF. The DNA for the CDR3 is TGCAGCGCCGCGACTAGCGGGGTCCCTGAGCAGTTCTTC.

CDR3 loop: CASSSTRQGPLEQYF. The CDR3 region has the DNA TGTGCCAGCAGCTCCACTAGACAGGGCCCCCTCGAGCAGTACTTC. The V call is TRBV28, the J call TRBJ2-7; 7 positions agree with TRBD1. The germline gives CDR1 MDHEN, CDR2 SYDVKM. The CDR3 contains 15 residues. V lost 6 bases to trimming and J lost 6 bases; unmatched junction nucleotides: 14. The entire variable domain, with the rest obtained from reference TRBV28 and TRBJ2-7, is as follows: DVKVTQSSRYLVKRTGEKVFLECVQDMDHENMFWYRQDPGLGLRLIYFSYDVKMKEKGDIPEGYSVSREKKERFSLILESASTNQTSMYLCASSSTRQGPLEQYFGPGTRLTVT.

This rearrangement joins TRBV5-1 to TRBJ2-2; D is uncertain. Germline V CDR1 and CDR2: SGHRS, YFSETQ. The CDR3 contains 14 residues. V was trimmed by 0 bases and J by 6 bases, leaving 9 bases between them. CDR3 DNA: TGCGCCAGCAGCTTGGAACGGGTTCCCGGGGAGCTGTTTTTT. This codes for CASSLERVPGELFF.

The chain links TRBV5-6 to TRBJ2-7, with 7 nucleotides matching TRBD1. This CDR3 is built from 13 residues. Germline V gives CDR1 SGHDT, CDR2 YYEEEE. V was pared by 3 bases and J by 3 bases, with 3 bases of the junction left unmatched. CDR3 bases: TGTGCCAGCAGCTCCGGGACAGTCTACGAGCAGTACTTC. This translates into CASSSGTVYEQYF.

The CDR3 spells CASSQGPTSGQETQYF. In DNA form, the CDR3 reads TGCGCCAGCAGCCAAGGTCCTACTAGCGGCCAAGAGACCCAGTACTTC. This chain links TRBV4-1 with TRBJ2-5; 8 nucleotides agree with TRBD2. Germline V gives CDR1 MGHRA, CDR2 YSYEKL. The V gene end was trimmed by 1 base and the J gene end by 1 base; junction bases not matched to a gene: 5. There are 16 residues in the CDR3.

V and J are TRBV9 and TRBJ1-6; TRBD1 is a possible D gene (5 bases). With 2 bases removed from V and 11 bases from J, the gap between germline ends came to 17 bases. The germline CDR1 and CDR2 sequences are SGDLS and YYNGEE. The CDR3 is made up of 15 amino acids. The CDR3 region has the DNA TGTGCCAGCAGCGTGGTGGCCGGGGGGAATCCACCCCTCCACTTT. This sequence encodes CASSVVAGGNPPLHF.

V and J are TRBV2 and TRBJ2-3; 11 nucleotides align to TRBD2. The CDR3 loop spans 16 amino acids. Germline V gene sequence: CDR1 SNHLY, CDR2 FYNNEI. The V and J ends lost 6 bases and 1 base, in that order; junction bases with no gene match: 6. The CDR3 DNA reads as TGTGCCAGCAGCAATCCGGGACTAGCGGGCACAGATACGCAGTATTTT. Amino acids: CASSNPGLAGTDTQYF.

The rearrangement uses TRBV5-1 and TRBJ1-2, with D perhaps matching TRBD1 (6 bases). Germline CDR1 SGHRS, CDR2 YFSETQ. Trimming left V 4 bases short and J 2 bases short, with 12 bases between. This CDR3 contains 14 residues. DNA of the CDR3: TGCGCCAGCAGCGAGCCGGGACAAAACTATGGCTACACCTTC. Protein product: CASSEPGQNYGYTF.

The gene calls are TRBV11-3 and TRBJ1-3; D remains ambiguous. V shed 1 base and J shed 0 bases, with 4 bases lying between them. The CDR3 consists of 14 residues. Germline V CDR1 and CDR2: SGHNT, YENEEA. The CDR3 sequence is CASSLGGSGNTIYF. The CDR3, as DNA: TGTGCCAGCAGCTTAGGAGGCTCTGGAAACACCATATATTTT.

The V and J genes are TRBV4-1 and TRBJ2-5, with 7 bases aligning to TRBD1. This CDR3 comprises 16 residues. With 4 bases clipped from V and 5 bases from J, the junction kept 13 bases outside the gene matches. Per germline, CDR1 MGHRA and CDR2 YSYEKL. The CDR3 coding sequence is TGCGCCAGCAGCCTCTCCACCGCGCAGGGGGAGGAGACCCAGTACTTC. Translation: CASSLSTAQGEETQYF.

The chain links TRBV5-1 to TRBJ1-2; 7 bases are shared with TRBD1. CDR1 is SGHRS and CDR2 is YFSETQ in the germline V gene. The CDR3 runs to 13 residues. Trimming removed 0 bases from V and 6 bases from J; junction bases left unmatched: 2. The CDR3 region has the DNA TGCGCCAGCAGCTTGGGGACAGGCGATGGCTACACCTTC. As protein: CASSLGTGDGYTF.